Listed below are T cell receptor beta chains from one sample, sequenced in a study of shared clonotypes between healthy human individuals. The table came from immunoSEQ multiplex PCR; TCRdb's copy has only in-frame clones and leaves some out. Of under 600,000 clones detected, more than 95% appear once; the ten largest clones hold around 0.066%. Sequencing input: naive CD4+ T cells sorted from blood. These receptor sequences come from a woman in her thirties in good health. The conserved cysteine and the conserved F or W are not part of the CDR3 here. The D gene is left open where the match is weak.

j_gene: TRBJ1-1
d_gene: TRBD1
v_gene: TRBV19
CDR3aa: ASSTRQGRNTEAF

j_gene: TRBJ1-1
d_gene: NA
v_gene: TRBV27
CDR3aa: ASSLRGGGTEAF

j_gene: NA
d_gene: NA
v_gene: TRBV4-1
CDR3aa: ASSQARGSREQY

j_gene: TRBJ2-1
d_gene: TRBD2
v_gene: TRBV19
CDR3aa: ASSIPREAYNEQF

j_gene: TRBJ2-7
d_gene: TRBD2
v_gene: TRBV28
CDR3aa: ASSSNRPWTSGYEQY

j_gene: TRBJ1-3
d_gene: NA
v_gene: TRBV6-5
CDR3aa: ASSYSGNRNTIY

j_gene: TRBJ2-5
d_gene: TRBD2
v_gene: TRBV6-5
CDR3aa: ASSYQLASQETQY

j_gene: TRBJ1-3
d_gene: NA
v_gene: TRBV28
CDR3aa: AIHAGSGNTIY

j_gene: TRBJ2-7
d_gene: TRBD1
v_gene: TRBV11-2
CDR3aa: ASSRFGGTGVLEQY

j_gene: TRBJ2-2
d_gene: NA
v_gene: TRBV18
CDR3aa: ASSPHEIGTTNTGELF

j_gene: TRBJ1-1
d_gene: TRBD1
v_gene: TRBV19
CDR3aa: ASSYPTGANTEAF

j_gene: TRBJ1-2
d_gene: NA
v_gene: TRBV29-1
CDR3aa: SVDRTEESGYT

j_gene: TRBJ2-7
d_gene: NA
v_gene: TRBV28
CDR3aa: ASSSGGDEQY

j_gene: TRBJ2-7
d_gene: NA
v_gene: TRBV7-7
CDR3aa: ASSLRWDSYEQY

j_gene: TRBJ2-1
d_gene: TRBD2
v_gene: TRBV6-6
CDR3aa: ASGRDYRYNEQF

j_gene: TRBJ2-1
d_gene: TRBD2
v_gene: TRBV4-1
CDR3aa: ASSQDRIAGGYNEQF

j_gene: TRBJ2-7
d_gene: TRBD2
v_gene: TRBV19
CDR3aa: ASSYLAGSSYEQY

j_gene: TRBJ2-2
d_gene: NA
v_gene: TRBV5-1
CDR3aa: ASSLTRTNTGELF

j_gene: TRBJ2-7
d_gene: NA
v_gene: TRBV5-1
CDR3aa: ASSAPRGSGYEQY

j_gene: TRBJ2-5
d_gene: NA
v_gene: TRBV25-1
CDR3aa: ASSELGTGNGETQY

j_gene: TRBJ2-3
d_gene: TRBD2
v_gene: TRBV30
CDR3aa: AWSVGGSVGTDTQY

j_gene: TRBJ2-7
d_gene: NA
v_gene: TRBV19
CDR3aa: ASSIGHREQY

j_gene: TRBJ1-2
d_gene: TRBD1
v_gene: TRBV11-2
CDR3aa: ASTLTGGGGYT

j_gene: TRBJ2-1
d_gene: TRBD2
v_gene: TRBV19
CDR3aa: ASSGLAGTFSDEQF

j_gene: TRBJ2-5
d_gene: NA
v_gene: TRBV19
CDR3aa: ASSIDRAQETQY

j_gene: TRBJ1-2
d_gene: NA
v_gene: TRBV7-6
CDR3aa: ASSKPDSYGYT

j_gene: TRBJ1-3
d_gene: NA
v_gene: TRBV10-1
CDR3aa: ASSDSDRNTIY

j_gene: TRBJ1-2
d_gene: TRBD1
v_gene: TRBV5-4
CDR3aa: ASSGGQASSYGYT

j_gene: TRBJ2-1
d_gene: TRBD2
v_gene: TRBV5-4
CDR3aa: ASRRTSEKGAYNEQF

j_gene: TRBJ1-1
d_gene: NA
v_gene: TRBV28
CDR3aa: ASSLSRGPNTEAF

j_gene: TRBJ1-4
d_gene: NA
v_gene: TRBV7-2
CDR3aa: ASSFSPGAATNEKLF

j_gene: TRBJ2-5
d_gene: TRBD2
v_gene: TRBV5-4
CDR3aa: ASSSGPGGQETQY

j_gene: TRBJ1-1
d_gene: NA
v_gene: TRBV7-9
CDR3aa: ASTRDSMNTEAF

j_gene: TRBJ2-2
d_gene: NA
v_gene: TRBV5-1
CDR3aa: ASSLAGLDTGELF

j_gene: TRBJ1-4
d_gene: NA
v_gene: TRBV5-1
CDR3aa: ASSLVPQTNEKLF

j_gene: TRBJ1-4
d_gene: NA
v_gene: TRBV30
CDR3aa: AWRWYDGNEKLF

j_gene: TRBJ1-4
d_gene: NA
v_gene: TRBV6-6
CDR3aa: ASSLTANEKLF

j_gene: TRBJ1-2
d_gene: NA
v_gene: TRBV14
CDR3aa: ASSLSLAGYGYT

j_gene: TRBJ2-1
d_gene: TRBD2
v_gene: TRBV9
CDR3aa: ASSSRLAGAYNEQF

j_gene: TRBJ2-7
d_gene: NA
v_gene: TRBV5-1
CDR3aa: ASSLAENTYEQY

j_gene: TRBJ1-1
d_gene: NA
v_gene: TRBV28
CDR3aa: ASSFQKGGNTEAF

j_gene: TRBJ2-1
d_gene: NA
v_gene: TRBV14
CDR3aa: ASSPGHPYNEQF

j_gene: TRBJ2-7
d_gene: NA
v_gene: TRBV11-2
CDR3aa: ASSLDSYYEQY